A selection of T cell receptor beta chains follows, all from one sample in a study of shared clonotypes between healthy human individuals. The protocol was immunoSEQ multiplex PCR, while the TCRdb copy is restricted to in-frame clones and leaves out a portion. The sample records fewer than 550,000 clones, almost 80% being singletons. The sequenced sample was PBMCs. Every receptor here comes from a woman aged 40 to 50 in good health. Some clones in this sample may be carry-over from other donors' samples. CDR3s include the opening cysteine and the closing phenylalanine or tryptophan. Each record gives: CDR3 protein, CDR3 DNA, clone size, D gene, V gene, J gene. The D gene is left open where the match is weak. Part of the rows lack a size; the others show once, few, many or a class for expanded clones.

CDR3aa: CASSFNGGGDIQYF
CDR3nt: TGCGCCAGCAGCTTTAACGGGGGCGGGGACATTCAGTACTTC
abundance: -
d_gene: -
v_gene: TRBV5-1
j_gene: TRBJ2-4

CDR3aa: CASSVGRGGETQYF
CDR3nt: TGTGCCAGCAGCGTAGGGAGGGGCGGGGAGACCCAGTACTTC
abundance: -
d_gene: -
v_gene: TRBV9
j_gene: TRBJ2-5

CDR3aa: CASSLDSRGNRVTEAFF
CDR3nt: TGTGCCAGCAGCTTGGATTCGAGGGGAAATAGGGTCACTGAAGCTTTCTTT
abundance: -
d_gene: -
v_gene: TRBV5-5
j_gene: TRBJ1-1

CDR3aa: CASRGQGVNQPQHF
CDR3nt: TGTGCCAGCAGAGGACAGGGGGTCAATCAGCCCCAGCATTTT
abundance: -
d_gene: TRBD1
v_gene: TRBV28
j_gene: TRBJ1-5

CDR3aa: CAIRRGEGQPQHF
CDR3nt: TGTGCCATCAGGAGGGGAGAAGGTCAGCCCCAGCATTTT
abundance: -
d_gene: -
v_gene: TRBV10-3
j_gene: TRBJ1-5

CDR3aa: CASSHKPGLQGRTF
CDR3nt: TGTGCCAGCAGTCACAAACCGGGACTCCAAGGGCGAACCTTC
abundance: -
d_gene: -
v_gene: TRBV6-7
j_gene: TRBJ2-7

CDR3aa: CASSPTGSADTQYF
CDR3nt: TGTGCCAGCAGCCCGACAGGGAGTGCAGATACGCAGTATTTT
abundance: few
d_gene: TRBD1
v_gene: TRBV11-3
j_gene: TRBJ2-3

CDR3aa: CASTDSYEQYF
CDR3nt: TGTGCCAGCACCGACTCCTACGAGCAGTACTTC
abundance: -
d_gene: -
v_gene: TRBV4-2
j_gene: TRBJ2-7

CDR3aa: CARSLPPPSGRGGEQYF
CDR3nt: TGTGCCAGAAGCTTGCCCCCCCCTAGCGGGAGAGGGGGCGAGCAGTACTTC
abundance: few
d_gene: TRBD2
v_gene: TRBV5-3
j_gene: TRBJ2-7

CDR3aa: CASSWTGGNNQPQHF
CDR3nt: TGTGCCAGCTCTTGGACAGGGGGAAACAATCAGCCCCAGCATTTT
abundance: -
d_gene: TRBD1
v_gene: TRBV6-1
j_gene: TRBJ1-5

CDR3aa: CASSFGGDEQFF
CDR3nt: TGTGCCAGCAGCTTTGGGGGGGATGAGCAGTTCTTC
abundance: -
d_gene: TRBD2
v_gene: TRBV7-3
j_gene: TRBJ2-1

CDR3aa: CASSRWKVDTEAFF
CDR3nt: TGCGCCAGCAGTCGATGGAAGGTGGACACTGAAGCTTTCTTT
abundance: -
d_gene: -
v_gene: TRBV23-1
j_gene: TRBJ1-1

CDR3aa: CASSPRTATSNQPQHF
CDR3nt: TGCGCCAGCAGCCCTCGGACGGCCACCTCCAATCAGCCCCAGCATTTT
abundance: -
d_gene: -
v_gene: TRBV4-1
j_gene: TRBJ1-5

CDR3aa: CASSQTSTGAVYNEQFF
CDR3nt: TGCGCCAGCAGCCAAACGTCGACAGGGGCCGTATACAATGAGCAGTTCTTC
abundance: -
d_gene: TRBD1
v_gene: TRBV4-1
j_gene: TRBJ2-1

CDR3aa: CASTRAGDTQYF
CDR3nt: TGTGCCAGCACCCGGGCGGGGGATACGCAGTATTTT
abundance: -
d_gene: -
v_gene: TRBV9
j_gene: TRBJ2-3

CDR3aa: CASSPIGLHTEAFF
CDR3nt: TGTGCCAGCTCACCAATCGGGTTGCACACTGAAGCTTTCTTT
abundance: -
d_gene: -
v_gene: TRBV18
j_gene: TRBJ1-1

CDR3aa: CASSLNQAVGRGEQYF
CDR3nt: TGTGCCAGCAGCTTAAACCAAGCGGTTGGCCGGGGCGAGCAGTACTTC
abundance: -
d_gene: -
v_gene: TRBV28
j_gene: TRBJ2-7

CDR3aa: CASRDSGPNNEQFF
CDR3nt: TGTGCCAGCAGAGATTCGGGACCAAACAATGAGCAGTTCTTC
abundance: -
d_gene: -
v_gene: TRBV2
j_gene: TRBJ2-1

CDR3aa: CAISELAGGLRDTQYF
CDR3nt: TGTGCCATCAGTGAATTAGCGGGAGGCCTTAGGGATACGCAGTATTTT
abundance: -
d_gene: TRBD2
v_gene: TRBV10-3
j_gene: TRBJ2-3

CDR3aa: CATSLGPYSTDTQYF
CDR3nt: TGTGCCACCAGTCTGGGGCCCTACAGCACAGATACGCAGTATTTT
abundance: -
d_gene: -
v_gene: TRBV15
j_gene: TRBJ2-3

CDR3aa: CASSVTGRGTEAFF
CDR3nt: TGTGCCAGTAGTGTTACAGGGAGAGGGACTGAAGCTTTCTTT
abundance: -
d_gene: -
v_gene: TRBV19
j_gene: TRBJ1-1

CDR3aa: CASTTWRGQGRSYEQYF
CDR3nt: TGTGCCAGCACCACCTGGAGGGGGCAGGGTAGATCCTACGAGCAGTACTTC
abundance: -
d_gene: -
v_gene: TRBV14
j_gene: TRBJ2-7

CDR3aa: CASSPLGGRINEQFF
CDR3nt: TGTGCCAGCAGTCCGTTGGGCGGGAGAATAAATGAGCAGTTCTTC
abundance: -
d_gene: TRBD2
v_gene: TRBV7-3
j_gene: TRBJ2-1

CDR3aa: CASSLEGTETQYF
CDR3nt: TGTGCCAGCAGCTTAGAGGGAACAGAGACCCAGTACTTC
abundance: -
d_gene: -
v_gene: TRBV11-2
j_gene: TRBJ2-5

CDR3aa: CASYGTGRYNEQFF
CDR3nt: TGTGCCAGTTATGGGACAGGCCGATACAATGAGCAGTTCTTC
abundance: -
d_gene: TRBD1
v_gene: TRBV19
j_gene: TRBJ2-1

CDR3aa: CATSGGLAVTDTQYF
CDR3nt: TGTGCCACCAGCGGTGGACTAGCGGTCACAGATACGCAGTATTTT
abundance: -
d_gene: TRBD2
v_gene: TRBV15
j_gene: TRBJ2-3

CDR3aa: CASSYGPMITF
CDR3nt: TGTGCCAGCAGTTACGGTCCTATGATCACCTTC
abundance: -
d_gene: -
v_gene: TRBV6-5
j_gene: TRBJ1-2